This TCR beta chain was captured by sequencing in a study of radiation and T cells in renal cell carcinoma. Study-wide findings and caveats: Baseline intratumoral clonotype presence is unknown without pretreatment biopsies.

As for this clone: Antigen: not known.

The germline V gene encodes CDR1 MDHEN and CDR2 SYDVKM. Deletions cut 6 bases from V and 0 bases from J, with 11 bases between. The length of the CDR3 is 15 residues. Clones were read by immunoSEQ multiplex PCR, and TCRdb kept only the in-frame ones, dropping some. The data show more than 75,000 clones, with approximately 83% seen just once and approximately 22% held by the top ten. Time point meaning: blood 2 weeks post-SBRT. Treatment defined: 15 Gy SBRT to primary tumor, nephrectomy 4 weeks later. The chain links TRBV28 to TRBJ2-2; D remains unclear. The sequence derives from a woman aged 45-65 years with renal cell carcinoma. The source material was blood, sampled from a patient whose treatment included radiotherapy and nephrectomy. Written as DNA, the CDR3 is TGTGCCAGCAGACTCGGACCTGCGAACACCGGGGAGCTGTTTTTT. Translated: CASRLGPANTGELFF.